The 14 T cell receptor beta chains given below trace back to one sample, sequenced in a study of blood T cell repertoires in COVID-19. Libraries were prepared by immunoSEQ multiplex PCR; TCRdb keeps only in-frame clonotypes and omits some of them. The table includes fewer than 450,000 clones, roughly 84% detected once. The sample taken for sequencing was PBMCs or T cells enriched from blood (not recorded which). Receptors originate from a woman in her 30s who had recovered from COVID-19.

The chain couples TRBV18 to TRBJ1-1; TRBD1 aligns across 11 bases. V trimming: 3 bases; J trimming: 2 bases; junction bases outside the gene matches: 11. Germline CDR1 and CDR2: KGHSH and LQKENI. The CDR3 covers 18 residues. CDR3 nucleotides: TGTGCCAGCTCACCGAGAGGACAGGGGGCGGGTAGAAACACTGAAGCTTTCTTT. It codes for CASSPRGQGAGRNTEAFF.

The rearrangement joins TRBV5-4 to TRBJ2-7; D gene unclear. V gave up 0 bases and J gave up 1 base, with 11 bases separating them. The CDR3 contains 15 residues. From germline, CDR1 is SGHNT and CDR2 YYREEE (reference sequence). DNA for the CDR3: TGTGCCAGCAGCTTGGCCAAAGACACGTCCTACGAGCAGTACTTC. It translates to CASSLAKDTSYEQYF.

This clone was counted between two and nine times. V usage is TRBV27 and J usage is TRBJ2-2; D call uncertain. Germline CDR1 MNHEY, CDR2 SMNVEV (reference sequence). The CDR3 has 11 amino acids. V was trimmed by 8 bases and J by 4 bases, leaving 5 bases between them. As DNA, the CDR3 is TGTGCCAGCCACAGCACCGGGGAGCTGTTTTTT. Translating it yields CASHSTGELFF.

J is TRBJ2-2 and V is TRBV30; the D gene is possibly TRBD1 (6 bases). V was pared by 1 base and J by 5 bases, with 14 bases between. CDR3 size: 15 residues. Per germline, CDR1 GTSNPN and CDR2 SVGIG (reference sequence). CDR3 nucleotides: TGTGCCTGGAGTGGCGTGGAACAGGGAACCGGGGAGCTGTTTTTT. This codes for CAWSGVEQGTGELFF.

This clone was counted between two and nine times. This sequence joins TRBV18 and TRBJ1-5; 8 positions agree with TRBD1. The CDR3 is 15 residues long. CDR1 is KGHSH and CDR2 is LQKENI in the germline V gene. Trimming at V came to 2 bases and at J to 6 bases, leaving 6 bases not matched to a gene. The CDR3 reads CASSPVQGAGQPQHF. DNA for the CDR3: TGTGCCAGCTCACCAGTTCAGGGGGCAGGTCAGCCCCAGCATTTT.

The chain has TRBV5-6 and TRBJ2-5; TRBD2 matches at 8 bases. The germline V gene has CDR1 SGHDT and CDR2 YYEEEE. CDR3 length: 14 amino acids. J was trimmed by 5 bases and V by 4 bases; bases with no gene match: 7. DNA of the CDR3: TGTGCCAGCAGCCCATGGACTAGCCGGGAGACCCAGTACTTC. This sequence encodes CASSPWTSRETQYF.

Of note for this clone: Distinct nucleotide sequences in the sample also encode this CDR3. The chain links TRBV27 to TRBJ1-5, with D perhaps matching TRBD1 (5 bases). V was trimmed by 3 bases and J by 0 bases, leaving 9 bases between them. CDR1 is MNHEY and CDR2 is SMNVEV in the germline V gene (reference sequence). CDR3 length: 15 residues. This CDR3 reads CASSLSRDSNQPQHF. CDR3 sequence (DNA): TGTGCCAGCAGTTTGTCCAGGGATAGCAATCAGCCCCAGCATTTT.

The chain joins TRBV7-8 to TRBJ2-1; TRBD1 agrees at 8 bases. The ends lost 5 bases at V and 11 bases at J; junction bases unmatched: 5. Germline V gene sequence: CDR1 SGHVS, CDR2 FQNEAQ. CDR3 length: 12 residues. Here the CDR3 reads CASSERQGKQFF. Here the CDR3 DNA reads TGTGCCAGCAGCGAACGACAGGGGAAGCAGTTCTTC. Complete variable domain (other parts from reference TRBV7-8 and TRBJ2-1): GAGVSQSPRYKVAKRGQDVALRCDPISGHVSLFWYQQALGQGPEFLTYFQNEAQLDKSGLPSDRFFAERPEGSVSTLKIQRTQQEDSAVYLCASSERQGKQFFGPGTRLTVL.

The chain joins TRBV14 to TRBJ2-6, with D possibly matching TRBD1 (6 bases). The CDR3 totals 17 residues. In germline, CDR1 is SGHDN, CDR2 FVKESK. Trimming left V 3 bases short and J 0 bases short, with 12 bases between. CDR3 residues: CASSQSRQVSGANVLTF. The DNA for the CDR3 is TGTGCCAGCAGCCAGTCTCGACAGGTCTCTGGGGCCAACGTCCTGACTTTC.

In its sample, this clone was seen once. This chain links TRBV19 with TRBJ1-3; 9 bases map to TRBD1. The CDR3 contains 17 residues. Germline loops: CDR1 LNHDA, CDR2 SQIVND (reference sequence). The junction had 11 bases not matched to a gene; V was cut back by 8 bases and J by 0 bases. The CDR3 DNA is TGTGCCAGTGGAGCGGGACAGGGATTCCACTCTGGAAACACCATATATTTT. Encoded protein: CASGAGQGFHSGNTIYF. The variable domain in full, with the rest retrieved from reference TRBV19 and TRBJ1-3, is DGGITQSPKYLFRKEGQNVTLSCEQNLNHDAMYWYRQDPGQGLRLIYYSQIVNDFQKGDIAEGYSVSREKKESFPLTVTSAQKNPTAFYLCASGAGQGFHSGNTIYFGEGSWLTVV.

The rearrangement uses TRBV2 and TRBJ1-1, with 7 bases aligning to TRBD1. The CDR3 spans 16 residues. With V trimmed by 4 bases and J by 4 bases, 12 bases remained unmatched. Germline V gene lookup returns CDR1 SNHLY and CDR2 FYNNEI. CDR3 in DNA: TGTGCCAGCAGTGGCATAGGGGGCCTGAGTGGCACTGAAGCTTTCTTT. Residues: CASSGIGGLSGTEAFF. The full variable domain, in which reference TRBV2 and TRBJ1-1 provide the parts outside the CDR3, is EPEVTQTPSHQVTQMGQEVILRCVPISNHLYFYWYRQILGQKVEFLVSFYNNEISEKSEIFDDQFSVERPDGSNFTLKIRSTKLEDSAMYFCASSGIGGLSGTEAFFGQGTRLTVV.

The CDR3 DNA reads as TGCGCCAGCAGCTTCCCGCAGGGGGGAGATACGCAGTATTTT. This gives the protein CASSFPQGGDTQYF. The chain is built from TRBV5-1 and TRBJ2-3; possible D gene TRBD1, 7 bases. Germline V gene lookup returns CDR1 SGHRS and CDR2 YFSETQ. V lost 2 bases to trimming and J lost 5 bases, with 12 bases between them. This CDR3 has 14 residues.

Comment on this clone: The same CDR3 is also encoded by other DNA sequences in this sample. The rearrangement links TRBV4-1 to TRBJ2-7, with 9 bases lining up with TRBD1. Germline V gene lookup returns CDR1 MGHRA and CDR2 YSYEKL. The CDR3 has 15 amino acids. V shed 1 base, J shed 0 bases, and the junction held 1 base outside the gene matches. In DNA, the CDR3 is TGCGCCAGCAGCCAAGGACAGGGGGACTCCTACGAGCAGTACTTC. It encodes CASSQGQGDSYEQYF.

The chain carries TRBV28 and TRBJ1-4, with 7 bases that match TRBD1. Germline CDR1 MDHEN, CDR2 SYDVKM. The CDR3 length is 13 residues. J lost 6 bases, V lost 3 bases, and 1 base had no gene match. The CDR3 loop reads CASSLTGHEKLFF. DNA of the CDR3: TGTGCCAGCAGTTTGACAGGGCATGAAAAACTGTTTTTT.